This TCR beta chain was identified during a study of monozygotic twins with inflammatory bowel disease. Whole-study findings and limits: Healthy co-twins showed greater TCRbeta diversity (inverse Simpson) than IBD patients.

Regarding this clonotype: Its antigen is unknown.

The CDR3 consists of 14 residues. Germline V CDR1 and CDR2: KGHSH, LQKENI. Using eight separate reactions per sample, the authors generated cDNA. Template switching appended UMIs that held a 6-nucleotide sample barcode. TCRdb reprocessed the 5' RACE reads, with one entry per CDR3 protein and no DNA. The sample's table shows approximately 210,000 distinct CDR3 sequences. Sequencing was done on a sample of blood. The clonotype comes from a human donor with ulcerative colitis or Crohn's disease, or a healthy co-twin of an affected twin (not recorded which). The genes are TRBV18 and TRBJ1-6; the TCRdb D gene call, TRBD1, has no DNA to confirm it. The CDR3 protein is CASSPGTGNSPLHF.